Sequencing of this T cell receptor beta chain was carried out in a study of long-term antiretroviral therapy in people with HIV. The CDR3 totals 15 residues. V dropped 6 bases and J dropped 4 bases, with 16 bases sitting between them. The germline V gene has CDR1 LNHDA and CDR2 SQIVND (reference sequence). It was version v3.0 of the immunoSEQ assay that was run at survey level. Assay used: immunoSEQ multiplex PCR; TCRdb lists only in-frame clones, some missing. The data hold approximately 32,000 clones, with around four fifths observed a single time. The source of this sequence is a man between 18 and 35 years old with HIV. V is TRBV19 and J is TRBJ1-3; D is undetermined. The sample was unsorted PBMCs, taken 0.4 years before starting antiretroviral therapy. The CDR3, as DNA: TGTGCCAGTAGGCTTAAGTCGAATTCCGGAAACACCATATATTTT. Amino acids: CASRLKSNSGNTIYF.